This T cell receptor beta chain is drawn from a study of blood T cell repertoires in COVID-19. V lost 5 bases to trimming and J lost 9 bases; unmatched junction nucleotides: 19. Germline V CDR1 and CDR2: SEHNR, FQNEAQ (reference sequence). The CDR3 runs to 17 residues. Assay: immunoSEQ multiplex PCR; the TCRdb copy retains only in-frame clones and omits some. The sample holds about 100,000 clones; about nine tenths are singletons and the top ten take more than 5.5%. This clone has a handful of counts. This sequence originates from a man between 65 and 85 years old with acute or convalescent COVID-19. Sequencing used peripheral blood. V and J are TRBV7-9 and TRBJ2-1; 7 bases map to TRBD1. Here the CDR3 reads CASSPSPGGLHHGEQFF. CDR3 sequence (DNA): TGTGCCAGCAGCCCGAGCCCAGGGGGATTACACCATGGTGAGCAGTTCTTC. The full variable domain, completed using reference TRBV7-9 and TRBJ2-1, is DTGVSQNPRHKITKRGQNVTFRCDPISEHNRLYWYRQTLGQGPEFLTYFQNEAQLEKSRLLSDRFSAERPKGSFSTLEIQRTEQGDSAMYLCASSPSPGGLHHGEQFFGPGTRLTVL.